A single sample is the source of the 2 T cell receptor beta chains below, sequenced in a study of brain metastases from non-small cell lung cancer. Method: immunoSEQ multiplex PCR; TCRdb's copy keeps in-frame clones and lacks some. The sample yields over a thousand clones, over 75% seen once. Sequencing was carried out using primary lung tumor tissue. Receptor source: a donor at least 40 years old with non-small cell lung cancer.

Turning to this clone: Its ends do not fully match the called genes, so a read error is possible. This sequence joins TRBV6-6 and TRBJ1-5, with 7 bases fitting TRBD1. Germline CDR1 reads MNHNY; CDR2 reads SVGAGI (reference sequence). This CDR3 region has 15 residues. DNA for the CDR3: TGTACCAGCAACAACCCCGGGACAGACAATCAGCCCCAGCATTTT. This gives the protein CTSNNPGTDNQPQHF.

The chain joins TRBV4-2 to TRBJ1-3; D not resolved. The CDR3 consists of 16 residues. The V end was cut by 0 bases, the J end by 2 bases, with 11 bases between. CDR1 LGHNA and CDR2 YNFKEQ come from the germline V gene. Here the CDR3 reads CASSQDSVRPGNTIYF. CDR3 DNA sequence: TGTGCCAGCAGCCAAGATAGCGTAAGGCCTGGAAACACCATATATTTT.